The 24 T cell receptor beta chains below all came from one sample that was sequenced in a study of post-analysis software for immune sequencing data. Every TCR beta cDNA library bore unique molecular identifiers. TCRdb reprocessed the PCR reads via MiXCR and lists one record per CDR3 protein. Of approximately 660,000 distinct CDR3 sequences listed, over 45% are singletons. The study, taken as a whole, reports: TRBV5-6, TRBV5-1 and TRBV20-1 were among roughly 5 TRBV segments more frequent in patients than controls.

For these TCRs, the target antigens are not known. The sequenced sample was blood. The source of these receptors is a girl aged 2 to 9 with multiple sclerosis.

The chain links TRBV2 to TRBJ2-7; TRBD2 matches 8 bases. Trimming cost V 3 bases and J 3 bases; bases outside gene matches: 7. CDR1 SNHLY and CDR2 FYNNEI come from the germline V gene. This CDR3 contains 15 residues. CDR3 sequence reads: CASSDGASGLYEQYF. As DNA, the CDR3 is TGTGCCAGCAGTGATGGGGCTAGCGGGCTCTACGAGCAGTACTTC.

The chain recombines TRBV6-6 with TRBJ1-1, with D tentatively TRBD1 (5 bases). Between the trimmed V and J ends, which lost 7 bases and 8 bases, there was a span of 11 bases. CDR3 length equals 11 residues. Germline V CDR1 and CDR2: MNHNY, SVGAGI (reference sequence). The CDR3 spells CASISRQEAFF. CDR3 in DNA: TGTGCCAGCATTTCTCGACAGGAAGCTTTCTTT.

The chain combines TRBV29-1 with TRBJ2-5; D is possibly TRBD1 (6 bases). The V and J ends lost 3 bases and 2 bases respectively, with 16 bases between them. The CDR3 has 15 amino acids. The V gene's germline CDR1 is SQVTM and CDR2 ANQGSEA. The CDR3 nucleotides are TGCAGCGTTGACTTCTTTGGACAGAGGCAAGAGACCCAGTACTTC. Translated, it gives CSVDFFGQRQETQYF.

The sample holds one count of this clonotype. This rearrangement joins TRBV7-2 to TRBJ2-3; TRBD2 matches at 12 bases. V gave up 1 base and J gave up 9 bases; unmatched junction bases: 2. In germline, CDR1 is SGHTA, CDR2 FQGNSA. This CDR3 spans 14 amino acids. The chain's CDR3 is CASSLDTSGRTQYF. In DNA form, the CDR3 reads TGTGCCAGCAGCTTAGACACTAGCGGGAGGACGCAGTATTTT.

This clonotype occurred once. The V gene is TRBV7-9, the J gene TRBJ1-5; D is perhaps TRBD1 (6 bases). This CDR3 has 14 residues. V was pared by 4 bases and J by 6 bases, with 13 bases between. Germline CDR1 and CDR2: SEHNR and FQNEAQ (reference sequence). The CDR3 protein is CASSSTGPGQPQHF. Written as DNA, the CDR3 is TGTGCCAGCAGCTCAACAGGGCCGGGTCAGCCCCAGCATTTT.

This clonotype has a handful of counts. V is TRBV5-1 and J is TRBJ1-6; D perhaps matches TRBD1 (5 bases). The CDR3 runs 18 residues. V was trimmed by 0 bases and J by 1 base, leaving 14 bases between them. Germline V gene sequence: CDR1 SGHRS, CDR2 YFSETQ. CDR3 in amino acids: CASSLEGASGSYNSPLHF. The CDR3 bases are TGCGCCAGCAGCTTGGAAGGGGCTAGCGGATCCTATAATTCACCCCTCCACTTT. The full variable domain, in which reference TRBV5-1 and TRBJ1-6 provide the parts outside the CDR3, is KAGVTQTPRYLIKTRGQQVTLSCSPISGHRSVSWYQQTPGQGLQFLFEYFSETQRNKGNFPGRFSGRQFSNSRSEMNVSTLELGDSALYLCASSLEGASGSYNSPLHFGNGTRLTVT.

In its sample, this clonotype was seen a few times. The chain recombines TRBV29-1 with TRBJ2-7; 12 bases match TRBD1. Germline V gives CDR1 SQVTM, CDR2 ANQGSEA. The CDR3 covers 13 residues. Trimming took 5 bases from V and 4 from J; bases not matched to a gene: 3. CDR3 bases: TGCAGCGTTCGGGACAGGGGGCTGTACGAGCAGTACTTC. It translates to CSVRDRGLYEQYF.

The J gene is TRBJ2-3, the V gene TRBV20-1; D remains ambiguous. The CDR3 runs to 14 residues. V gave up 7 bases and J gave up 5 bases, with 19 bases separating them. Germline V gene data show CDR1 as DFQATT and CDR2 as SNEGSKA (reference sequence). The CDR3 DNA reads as TGCAGTGTCACCCCGGGCTCCGGCAAAGATACGCAGTATTTT. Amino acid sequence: CSVTPGSGKDTQYF.

The CDR3 bases are TGTGCCAGCAGCTCGTACAGCGGAGATGAGTACTTC. Translated, it gives CASSSYSGDEYF. The chain employs TRBV7-2 and TRBJ2-5; the D gene is possibly TRBD2 (5 bases). The germline gives CDR1 SGHTA, CDR2 FQGNSA. This CDR3 comprises 12 residues. Trimming stripped 4 bases from V and 12 bases from J, with 15 bases between.

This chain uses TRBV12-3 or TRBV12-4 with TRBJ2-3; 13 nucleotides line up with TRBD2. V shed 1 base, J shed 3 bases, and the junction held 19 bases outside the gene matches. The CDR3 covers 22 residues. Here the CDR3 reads CASSLGQKGLAGSGPGTDTQYF. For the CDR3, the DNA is TGTGCCAGCAGTTTAGGGCAGAAGGGACTAGCGGGGAGTGGCCCCGGGACAGATACGCAGTATTTT.

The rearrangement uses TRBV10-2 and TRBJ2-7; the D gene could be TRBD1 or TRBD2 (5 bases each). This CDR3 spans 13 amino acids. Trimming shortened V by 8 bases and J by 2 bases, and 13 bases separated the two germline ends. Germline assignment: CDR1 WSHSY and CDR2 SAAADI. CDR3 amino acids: CASGLGETYEQYF. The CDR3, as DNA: TGCGCCAGCGGGCTGGGGGAAACCTACGAGCAGTACTTC.

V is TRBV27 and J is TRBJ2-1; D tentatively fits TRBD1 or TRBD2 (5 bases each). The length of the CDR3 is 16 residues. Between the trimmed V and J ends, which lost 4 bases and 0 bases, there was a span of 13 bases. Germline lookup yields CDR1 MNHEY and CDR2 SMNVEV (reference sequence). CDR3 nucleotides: TGTGCCAGCAGTTGGGGACGAATCAGCTCCTACAATGAGCAGTTCTTC. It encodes CASSWGRISSYNEQFF.

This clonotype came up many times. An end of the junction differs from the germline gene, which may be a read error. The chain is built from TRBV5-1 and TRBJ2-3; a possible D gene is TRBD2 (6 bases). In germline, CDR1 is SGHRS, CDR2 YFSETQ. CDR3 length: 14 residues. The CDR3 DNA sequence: TGTGCCAGCAGTTTAGGCGGGGCTACAGATACGCAGTATTTT. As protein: CASSLGGATDTQYF.

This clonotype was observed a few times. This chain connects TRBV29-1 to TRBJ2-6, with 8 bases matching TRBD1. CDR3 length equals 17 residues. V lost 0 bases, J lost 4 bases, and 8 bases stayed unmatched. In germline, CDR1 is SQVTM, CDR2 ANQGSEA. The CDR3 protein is CSVEDYRGVSGANVLTF. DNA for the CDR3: TGCAGCGTTGAAGACTACAGGGGGGTCTCGGGGGCCAACGTCCTGACTTTC. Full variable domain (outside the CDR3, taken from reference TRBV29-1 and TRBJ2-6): SAVISQKPSRDICQRGTSLTIQCQVDSQVTMMFWYRQQPGQSLTLIATANQGSEATYESGFVIDKFPISRPNLTFSTLTVSNMSPEDSSIYLCSVEDYRGVSGANVLTFGAGSRLTVL.

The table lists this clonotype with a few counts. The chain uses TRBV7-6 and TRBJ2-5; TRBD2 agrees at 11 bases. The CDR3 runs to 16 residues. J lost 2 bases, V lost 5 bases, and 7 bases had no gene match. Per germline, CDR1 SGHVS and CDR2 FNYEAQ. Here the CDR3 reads CASSLGPSGRQETQYF. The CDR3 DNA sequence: TGTGCCAGCAGCCTAGGGCCTAGCGGGAGGCAAGAGACCCAGTACTTC.

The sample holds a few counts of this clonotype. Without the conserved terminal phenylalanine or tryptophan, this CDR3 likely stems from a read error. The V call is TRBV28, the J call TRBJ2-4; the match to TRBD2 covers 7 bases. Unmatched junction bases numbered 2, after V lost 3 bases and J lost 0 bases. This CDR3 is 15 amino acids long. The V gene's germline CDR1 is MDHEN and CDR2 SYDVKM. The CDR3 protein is CASSLGGLAKNIQYV. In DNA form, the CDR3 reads TGTGCCAGCAGTTTGGGGGGGTTAGCCAAAAACATTCAGTACGTC.

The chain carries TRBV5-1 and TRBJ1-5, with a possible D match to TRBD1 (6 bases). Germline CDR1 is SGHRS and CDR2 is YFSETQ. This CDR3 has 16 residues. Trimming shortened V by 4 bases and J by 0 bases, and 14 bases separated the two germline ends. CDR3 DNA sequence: TGCGCCAGCAGCCTAGACGGACAGAATAGCAATCAGCCCCAGCATTTT. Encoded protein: CASSLDGQNSNQPQHF.

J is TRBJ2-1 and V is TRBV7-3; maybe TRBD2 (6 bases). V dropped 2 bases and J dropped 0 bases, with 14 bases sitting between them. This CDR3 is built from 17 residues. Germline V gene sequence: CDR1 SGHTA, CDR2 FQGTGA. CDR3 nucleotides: TGTGCCAGCAGCTTACGGTCCGGAGGGAGCTCCTACAATGAGCAGTTCTTC. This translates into CASSLRSGGSSYNEQFF.

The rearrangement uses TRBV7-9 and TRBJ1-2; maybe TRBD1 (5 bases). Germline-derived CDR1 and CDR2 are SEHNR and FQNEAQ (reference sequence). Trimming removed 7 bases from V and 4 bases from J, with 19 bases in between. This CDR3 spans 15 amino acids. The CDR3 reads CASTLGQGGFYGYTF. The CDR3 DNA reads TGTGCCAGCACCCTAGGCCAGGGAGGATTCTATGGCTACACCTTC.

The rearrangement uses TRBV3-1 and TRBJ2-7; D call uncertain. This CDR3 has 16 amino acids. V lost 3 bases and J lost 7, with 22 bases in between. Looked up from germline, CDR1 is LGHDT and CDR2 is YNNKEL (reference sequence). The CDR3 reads CASSHPMADSPREQYF. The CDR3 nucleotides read TGTGCCAGCAGCCACCCCATGGCCGACTCGCCTAGGGAGCAGTACTTC.

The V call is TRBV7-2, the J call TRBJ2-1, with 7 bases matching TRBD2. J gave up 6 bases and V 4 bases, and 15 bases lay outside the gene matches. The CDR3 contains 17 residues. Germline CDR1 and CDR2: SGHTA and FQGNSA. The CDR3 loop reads CASSSLLRAGDPNEQFF. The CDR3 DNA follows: TGTGCCAGCAGCTCACTACTCCGGGCGGGAGACCCCAATGAGCAGTTCTTC.

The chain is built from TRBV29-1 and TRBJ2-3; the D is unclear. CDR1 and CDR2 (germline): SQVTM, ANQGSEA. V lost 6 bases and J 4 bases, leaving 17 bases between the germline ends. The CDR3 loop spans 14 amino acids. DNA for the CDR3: TGCAGCGTCGCACCTAGGCTTCGGCCAGATACGCAGTATTTT. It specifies CSVAPRLRPDTQYF.

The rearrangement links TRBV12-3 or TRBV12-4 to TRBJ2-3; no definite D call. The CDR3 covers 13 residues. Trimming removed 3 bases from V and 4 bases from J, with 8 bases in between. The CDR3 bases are TGTGCCAGCAGTTTGCGTATGTCAGATACGCAGTATTTT. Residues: CASSLRMSDTQYF.

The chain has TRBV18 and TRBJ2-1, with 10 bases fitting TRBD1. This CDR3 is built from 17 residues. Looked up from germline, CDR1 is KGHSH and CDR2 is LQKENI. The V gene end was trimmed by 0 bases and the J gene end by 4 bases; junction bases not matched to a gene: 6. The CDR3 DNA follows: TGTGCCAGCTCACCACCAACAGGGGACAGGGGTTACAATGAGCAGTTCTTC. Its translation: CASSPPTGDRGYNEQFF.